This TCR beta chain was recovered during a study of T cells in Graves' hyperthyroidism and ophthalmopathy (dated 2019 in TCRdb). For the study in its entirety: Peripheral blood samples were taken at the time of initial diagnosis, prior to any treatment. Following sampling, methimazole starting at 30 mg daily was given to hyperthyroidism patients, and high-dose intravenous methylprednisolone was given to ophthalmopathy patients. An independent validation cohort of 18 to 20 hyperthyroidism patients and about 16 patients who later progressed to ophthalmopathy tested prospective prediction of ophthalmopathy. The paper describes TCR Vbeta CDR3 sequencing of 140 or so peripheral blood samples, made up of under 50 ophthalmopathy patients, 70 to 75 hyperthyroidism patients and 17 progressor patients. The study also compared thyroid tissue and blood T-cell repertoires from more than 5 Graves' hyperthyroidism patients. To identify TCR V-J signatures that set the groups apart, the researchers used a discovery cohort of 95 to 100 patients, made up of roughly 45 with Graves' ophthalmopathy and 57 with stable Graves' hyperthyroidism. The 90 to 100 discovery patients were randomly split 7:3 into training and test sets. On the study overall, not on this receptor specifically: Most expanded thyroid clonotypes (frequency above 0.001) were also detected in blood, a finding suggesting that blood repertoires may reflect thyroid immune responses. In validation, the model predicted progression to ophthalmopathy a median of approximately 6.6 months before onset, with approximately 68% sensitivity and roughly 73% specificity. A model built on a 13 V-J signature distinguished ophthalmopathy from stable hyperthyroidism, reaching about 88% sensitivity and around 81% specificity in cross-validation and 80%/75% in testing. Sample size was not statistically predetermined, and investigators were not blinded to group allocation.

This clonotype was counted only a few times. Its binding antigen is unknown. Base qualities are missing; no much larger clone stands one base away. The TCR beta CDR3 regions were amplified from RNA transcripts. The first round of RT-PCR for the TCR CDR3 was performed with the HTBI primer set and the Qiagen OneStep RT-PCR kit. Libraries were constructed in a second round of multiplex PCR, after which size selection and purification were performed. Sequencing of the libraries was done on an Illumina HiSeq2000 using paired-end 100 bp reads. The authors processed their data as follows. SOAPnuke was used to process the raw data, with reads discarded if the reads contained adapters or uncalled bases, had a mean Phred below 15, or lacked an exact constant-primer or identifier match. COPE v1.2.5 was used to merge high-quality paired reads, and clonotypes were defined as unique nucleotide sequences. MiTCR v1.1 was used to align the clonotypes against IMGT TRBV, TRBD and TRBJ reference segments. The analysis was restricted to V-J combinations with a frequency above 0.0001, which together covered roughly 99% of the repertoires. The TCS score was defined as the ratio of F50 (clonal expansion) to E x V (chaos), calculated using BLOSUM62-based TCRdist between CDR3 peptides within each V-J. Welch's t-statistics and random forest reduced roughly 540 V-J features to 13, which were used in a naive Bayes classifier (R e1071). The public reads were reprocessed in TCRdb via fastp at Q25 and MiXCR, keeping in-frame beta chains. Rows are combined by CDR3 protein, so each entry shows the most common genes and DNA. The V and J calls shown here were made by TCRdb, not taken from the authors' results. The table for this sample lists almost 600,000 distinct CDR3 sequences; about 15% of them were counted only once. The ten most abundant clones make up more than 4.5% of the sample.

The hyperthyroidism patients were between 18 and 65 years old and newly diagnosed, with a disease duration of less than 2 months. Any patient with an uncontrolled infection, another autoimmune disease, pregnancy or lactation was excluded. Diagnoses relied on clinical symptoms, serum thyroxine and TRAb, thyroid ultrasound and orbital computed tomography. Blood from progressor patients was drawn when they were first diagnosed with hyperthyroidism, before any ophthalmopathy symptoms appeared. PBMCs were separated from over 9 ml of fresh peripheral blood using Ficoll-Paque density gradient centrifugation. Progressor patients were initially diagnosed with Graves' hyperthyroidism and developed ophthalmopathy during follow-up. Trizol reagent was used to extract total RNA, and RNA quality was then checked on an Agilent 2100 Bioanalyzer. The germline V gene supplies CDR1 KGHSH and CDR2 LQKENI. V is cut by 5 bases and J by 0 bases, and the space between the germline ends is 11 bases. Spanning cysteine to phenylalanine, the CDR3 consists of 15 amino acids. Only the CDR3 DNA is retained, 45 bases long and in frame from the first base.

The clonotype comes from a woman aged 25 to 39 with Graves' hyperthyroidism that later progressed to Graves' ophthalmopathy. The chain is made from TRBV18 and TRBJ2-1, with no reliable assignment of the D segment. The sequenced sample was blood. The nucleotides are TGTGCCAGCTCATCCACCGCCAGCTCCTACAATGAGCAGTTCTTC. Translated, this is CASSSTASSYNEQFF.